This T cell receptor (beta chain) came from a study of CD8+ T cells in alopecia areata (dated by TCRdb to 2017 to 2018). Broadly, across the study: The treated patients, all with moderate-to-severe alopecia areata, were enrolled in an open-label pilot trial of oral tofacitinib given at 5 to 10 mg twice daily. TCRbeta CDR3 regions were amplified by immunoSEQ multiplex PCR using 35 Vbeta forward and 13 Jbeta reverse primers. The RNA source kit depended on sample type: the PAXgene miRNA kit for fixed scalp, the miRNeasy kit for PBMCs, and the RNeasy kit for mouse skin. Scalp clonality was compared among normal scalp (n=4), patchy alopecia areata scalp (n=8), and alopecia totalis/universalis scalp (n=8). To study T cell clonal expansion in alopecia areata, the researchers applied high-throughput TCRbeta sequencing to both the C3H/HeJ mouse model and human patients. In humans, TCRbeta sequencing was performed on scalp tissue and on sorted CD4+ and CD8+ peripheral blood T cells from healthy controls and from patients with patchy or totalis/universalis alopecia areata. Patients stayed on tofacitinib for 6 to 18 months and then had 6 months of follow-up off drug so that delayed response and recurrence could be assessed. Tofacitinib-treated patients had biopsies at baseline and at 4 and 24 weeks of treatment, with a later scalp biopsy in several patients. On the study overall, not on this receptor specifically: TCR sequences shared between patients were less clear than in mice, possibly partly because of HLA diversity in the patient population. Compared with normal scalp, lesional scalp, particularly in alopecia totalis/universalis, had higher clonality and more expanded CD8+ clones, which suggests antigenic drive. Scalp TCR repertoire analysis is complicated because resident alphabeta T cells in normal human skin are also sequenced, whereas mouse skin is dominated by gammadelta T cells.

Libraries were prepared through the immunoSEQ multiplex PCR assay. RNA was extracted from all samples and reverse transcribed into cDNA as template for TCR sequencing. First-strand cDNA was synthesized using SuperScript III with a 2:1 mix of oligo-dT and random hexamers. A synthetic immune receptor repertoire was used to gauge amplification bias, and whatever bias remained was removed computationally. Per the original workflow: Raw reads were preprocessed to remove errors, and CDR3 was defined by IMGT conventions from the conserved cysteine to phenylalanine. Clonality was computed as 1 minus the Shannon entropy, with the entropy normalized by log2 of the number of productive unique TCRs. Whether each scalp clone was CD4 or CD8 was inferred by checking scalp TCRbeta sequences against the CD4 and CD8 repertoires from sorted blood. TCRdb carries this immuneACCESS record with in-frame sequences only. Its versions omit some clonotypes, under half of them owing to an unresolved V gene in the studies checked, with the rest unexplained. That table furnishes V, J and clone size, whereas the DNA furnished D and trimming. The sample includes roughly 180,000 clones, with about 63% observed a single time. Clones ranked in the top ten supply around 1.8% of the sample.

This clone has just a few counts. The specificity of this receptor is unknown. The record has no base qualities; no much larger clone is one base away. V loses 7 bases, J loses 2 bases, and the germline ends lie 12 bases apart. From the cysteine up to the phenylalanine, the CDR3 has a length of 14 residues. Of the read, only the CDR3 DNA is kept; its 42 bases are in frame from base 1. From the germline V gene, CDR1 is SQVTM and CDR2 is ANQGSEA. Read against the paper, the sample's time point label means: baseline before oral tofacitinib. Peripheral blood and lesional scalp punch biopsies were obtained from patients with alopecia areata. PBMCs were isolated by density centrifugation and stained for CD3, CD4 and CD8, after which CD4+ and CD8+ T cells were sorted on a FACSAria.

This chain joins TRBV29-1 to TRBJ2-6; tentative D gene TRBD1, with 6 bases matching. Source: CD4+ T cells sorted from blood, taken at week 0. The clonotype originates from a human donor with alopecia areata. The CDR3 region has the sequence CSAGHNAGANVLTF. The bases are TGCAGCGCGGGACATAACGCTGGGGCCAACGTCCTGACTTTC.